Below are 32 T cell receptor beta chains sequenced from a single sample in a study of PD-1 blockade in classical Hodgkin lymphoma. Time point denoted: cycle 4 day 1 (C4D1), after about 6 weeks of nivolumab. All trial patients relapsed after autologous stem cell transplantation. Assay used: immunoSEQ multiplex PCR; TCRdb lists only in-frame clones, some missing. In the table there are 99,000 or so clones, roughly nine tenths of which are singletons. Material: peripheral blood mononuclear cells (PBMCs), obtained before the fourth cycle of nivolumab. These receptor sequences come from a human donor with classical Hodgkin lymphoma.

The chain uses TRBV29-1 and TRBJ2-7; 9 bases fit TRBD1. Germline loops: CDR1 SQVTM, CDR2 ANQGSEA. The V gene end was trimmed by 4 bases and the J gene end by 6 bases; junction bases not matched to a gene: 4. This CDR3 region has 12 residues. CDR3 in DNA: TGCAGCGTTGCCCGGACAGGGGTCGAGCAGTACTTC. Residues: CSVARTGVEQYF.

A note on this clone: The sample carries other DNA sequences with the same CDR3. The chain has TRBV27 and TRBJ1-6; weak D call: TRBD1 (5 bases). The CDR3 has 13 residues. V was trimmed by 4 bases and J by 7 bases, leaving 8 bases between them. From germline, CDR1 is MNHEY and CDR2 SMNVEV (reference sequence). The CDR3: CASSWDRNSPLHF. In DNA, the CDR3 is TGTGCCAGCAGTTGGGACCGAAATTCACCCCTCCACTTT.

The J gene is TRBJ1-1, the V gene TRBV10-3; TRBD1 might be the D (5 bases). Germline V gene data show CDR1 as ENHRY and CDR2 as SYGVKD. This CDR3 has 14 residues. Trimming stripped 2 bases from V and 5 bases from J, with 12 bases between. The CDR3 DNA is TGTGCCATCAGTGAGCGGGGGATACGGACTGAAGCTTTCTTT. It is translated as CAISERGIRTEAFF.

The J gene is TRBJ1-4, the V gene TRBV27; D uncertain. V lost 1 base to trimming and J lost 15 bases, with 18 bases between them. This CDR3 region has 14 residues. The V gene's germline CDR1 is MNHEY and CDR2 SMNVEV (reference sequence). The CDR3 protein is CASSLYRASGIVFF. The DNA for the CDR3 is TGTGCCAGCAGTTTATACAGAGCGTCCGGTATTGTGTTTTTT.

V usage is TRBV28 and J usage is TRBJ1-2; no firm D call. Germline values: CDR1 MDHEN, CDR2 SYDVKM. The V end lost 3 bases, the J end lost 5 bases, and 7 bases lay between the germline ends. The CDR3 length is 12 residues. The CDR3 coding sequence is TGTGCCAGCAGTTTGGTCAGTTATGGCTACACCTTC. It encodes CASSLVSYGYTF.

This clone was counted once. The chain combines TRBV4-3 with TRBJ1-3; D possibly corresponds to TRBD1 (5 bases). Germline V lookup: CDR1 LGHNA, CDR2 YSLEER. The CDR3 is 15 residues long. V was clipped by 1 base and J by 2 bases, with 9 bases between them. Here the CDR3 DNA reads TGCGCCAGCAGCCAAGGCGGGGGGACTGGAAACACCATATATTTT. Protein: CASSQGGGTGNTIYF.

As regards this clone: One junction end does not reproduce the germline sequence, and a read error may be involved. V and J are TRBV29-1 and TRBJ2-5; no definite D call. CDR3 length equals 12 residues. Germline-derived CDR1 and CDR2 are SQVTM and ANQGSEA. In nucleotides, the CDR3 is TGCAGCGTTGAAGATCTGGTACCACAACCCCACTTC. It encodes CSVEDLVPQPHF.

This chain connects TRBV15 to TRBJ1-2, with D hard to call. The germline V gene encodes CDR1 LNHNV and CDR2 YYDKDF (reference sequence). The CDR3 consists of 12 residues. V gave up 0 bases and J gave up 5 bases, with 4 bases separating them. The CDR3 DNA follows: TGTGCCACCAGCAGAGATCTGTATGGCTACACCTTC. It specifies CATSRDLYGYTF.

The V and J genes are TRBV6-1 and TRBJ2-7; D may be TRBD1 or TRBD2 (6 bases each). The CDR3 has 16 amino acids. Trimming cost V 1 base and J 4 bases, with 17 bases left between them. From germline, CDR1 is MNHNS and CDR2 SASEGT. The CDR3 reads CASSEVDSRRGYEQYF. Here the CDR3 DNA reads TGTGCCAGCAGTGAAGTCGACTCCAGGAGGGGGTACGAGCAGTACTTC.

This clone was detected once. The chain employs TRBV7-2 and TRBJ2-5; tentative D call: TRBD1 (5 bases). V dropped 2 bases and J dropped 3 bases, with 13 bases sitting between them. Per germline, CDR1 SGHTA and CDR2 FQGNSA. CDR3 length: 15 amino acids. The CDR3 is CASSLQRSREETQYF. Here the CDR3 DNA reads TGTGCCAGCAGCTTACAGAGATCCAGGGAAGAGACCCAGTACTTC.

The chain uses TRBV6-6 and TRBJ2-7; no clear D. The ends were cut back, 4 bases at V and 0 bases at J, with 4 bases in the middle. The germline V gene encodes CDR1 MNHNY and CDR2 SVGAGI (reference sequence). The CDR3 runs 12 residues. The DNA of the CDR3 is TGTGCCAGCAGTTCTTCCTCCTACGAGCAGTACTTC. Amino acids: CASSSSSYEQYF.

The genes are TRBV4-1 and TRBJ1-5; D is undetermined. Trimming removed 0 bases at V and 4 bases at J, with 7 bases between. Germline CDR1 MGHRA, CDR2 YSYEKL. CDR3 length: 14 residues. As DNA, the CDR3 is TGCGCCAGCAGCCAAGATGCAGCAAATCAGCCCCAGCATTTT. Its protein is CASSQDAANQPQHF.

The chain uses TRBV4-2 and TRBJ2-3, with 10 nucleotides matching TRBD2. With V trimmed by 4 bases and J by 4 bases, 2 bases remained unmatched. Germline CDR1 and CDR2: LGHNA and YNFKEQ. The CDR3 runs 14 residues. CDR3 protein: CASSPGTSADTQYF. The DNA of the CDR3 is TGTGCCAGCAGCCCCGGGACTAGCGCAGATACGCAGTATTTT.

The genes are TRBV18 and TRBJ2-6, with a tentative D call TRBD1 (6 bases). The germline gives CDR1 KGHSH, CDR2 LQKENI. V dropped 6 bases and J dropped 2 bases, with 11 bases sitting between them. CDR3 length equals 15 residues. This chain's CDR3 is CASSPDSTGANVLTF. The CDR3 coding sequence is TGTGCCAGCTCGCCGGACAGCACTGGGGCCAACGTCCTGACTTTC.

The V and J genes are TRBV5-4 and TRBJ2-7; weak D call: TRBD1 (6 bases). V lost 9 bases to trimming and J lost 1 base, with 20 bases between them. CDR3 length: 15 amino acids. CDR1 and CDR2 (germline): SGHNT, YYREEE (reference sequence). In DNA, the CDR3 is TGTGCCACCTCAACCTGGACAGTCCTGTCCTACGAGCAGTACTTC. Translating gives CATSTWTVLSYEQYF.

This chain joins TRBV6-5 and TRBJ1-1; TRBD1 is a possible D gene (6 bases). Germline V lookup: CDR1 MNHEY, CDR2 SVGAGI. Trimming removed 5 bases from V and 1 base from J, with 8 bases in between. The CDR3 contains 13 residues. DNA of the CDR3: TGTGCCAGCAGTCGACAGGCGAACACTGAAGCTTTCTTT. It yields the protein CASSRQANTEAFF.

This sequence joins TRBV7-9 and TRBJ2-1; TRBD2 matches 15 bases. Germline V gene data show CDR1 as SEHNR and CDR2 as FQNEAQ (reference sequence). V was clipped by 5 bases and J by 1 base; unmatched bases: 6. The CDR3 spans 18 residues. The CDR3, as DNA: TGTGCCAGCAGCCCAGGACTAGCGGGAGGGGGGTCCTACAATGAGCAGTTCTTC. This gives the protein CASSPGLAGGGSYNEQFF.

This chain uses TRBV15 with TRBJ2-1; 9 positions agree with TRBD2. This CDR3 spans 16 amino acids. J lost 7 bases, V lost 5 bases, and 12 bases had no gene match. Germline V lookup: CDR1 LNHNV, CDR2 YYDKDF (reference sequence). The CDR3 sequence is CATSLRVAGEKNEQFF. CDR3 bases: TGTGCCACCAGCTTGCGAGTAGCGGGAGAAAAGAATGAGCAGTTCTTC.

The chain links TRBV14 to TRBJ1-2; possible D gene TRBD1, 6 bases. The CDR3 has 15 amino acids. The V end lost 2 bases, the J end lost 8 bases, and 18 bases lay between the germline ends. The germline gives CDR1 SGHDN, CDR2 FVKESK. CDR3 sequence (DNA): TGTGCCAGCAGCCAAAATCTGGGGGGCTACGGCGGCTACACCTTC. Translated: CASSQNLGGYGGYTF.

This clone came up once. This chain uses TRBV6-6 with TRBJ1-6; D remains ambiguous. The CDR3 loop spans 14 amino acids. Trimming shortened V by 2 bases and J by 10 bases, and 12 bases separated the two germline ends. The V gene's germline CDR1 is MNHNY and CDR2 SVGAGI (reference sequence). CDR3 residues: CASSYPEGGSPLHF. In DNA, the CDR3 is TGTGCCAGCAGTTACCCTGAAGGTGGGTCACCCCTCCACTTT.

The J gene is TRBJ1-1, the V gene TRBV6-5; possible D gene TRBD1, 5 bases. Germline CDR1 MNHEY, CDR2 SVGAGI. The CDR3 contains 14 residues. V lost 2 bases and J lost 2, with 9 bases in between. CDR3 sequence reads: CASSYGTANTEAFF. CDR3 DNA sequence: TGTGCCAGCAGTTACGGGACGGCCAACACTGAAGCTTTCTTT.

This chain uses TRBV19 with TRBJ2-1; D possibly uses TRBD1 or TRBD2 (5 bases each). Trimming took 4 bases from V and 7 from J, leaving 17 bases between them. In germline, CDR1 is LNHDA, CDR2 SQIVND (reference sequence). This CDR3 is built from 15 residues. CDR3 bases: TGTGCCAGTAGTAACCCTGGGACGTACCTGAATGAGCAGTTCTTC. It yields the protein CASSNPGTYLNEQFF.

This chain uses TRBV5-4 with TRBJ2-7; 14 bases are a match to TRBD2. This CDR3 comprises 15 residues. Germline CDR1 and CDR2: SGHNT and YYREEE (reference sequence). Trimming took 4 bases from V and 4 from J; bases not matched to a gene: 4. Written as DNA, the CDR3 is TGTGCCAGCAGCCTGGGGACTAGCGGGAGTTACGAGCAGTACTTC. This translates into CASSLGTSGSYEQYF.

This chain links TRBV18 with TRBJ2-1, with a tentative D call TRBD2 (6 bases). CDR1 and CDR2 (germline): KGHSH, LQKENI. V was clipped by 3 bases and J by 0 bases, with 12 bases between them. The CDR3 covers 16 residues. The DNA for the CDR3 is TGTGCCAGCTCACCCCTTACTAGCACCTCCTACAATGAGCAGTTCTTC. Amino acid sequence: CASSPLTSTSYNEQFF.

This sequence joins TRBV30 and TRBJ2-7, with 9 bases identical to TRBD1. CDR3 length: 13 residues. Germline CDR1 reads GTSNPN; CDR2 reads SVGIG (reference sequence). The V segment lost 3 bases and the J segment 3 bases; nucleotides outside the gene matches: 3. CDR3 loop: CAWRLTGGYEQYF. Written as DNA, the CDR3 is TGTGCCTGGAGGCTGACAGGGGGCTACGAGCAGTACTTC. The full variable domain, its missing parts supplied by reference TRBV30 and TRBJ2-7, is SQTIHQWPATLVQPVGSPLSLECTVEGTSNPNLYWYRQAAGRGLQLLFYSVGIGQISSEVPQNLSASRPQDRQFILSSKKLLLSDSGFYLCAWRLTGGYEQYFGPGTRLTVT.

This clone was recorded once. The V call is TRBV19, the J call TRBJ1-1, with D perhaps matching TRBD1 (5 bases). Germline V CDR1 and CDR2: LNHDA, SQIVND (reference sequence). The ends were cut back, 10 bases at V and 0 bases at J, with 21 bases in the middle. This CDR3 comprises 16 residues. This CDR3 is CATVRGQTTMNTEAFF. CDR3 sequence (DNA): TGTGCCACCGTGCGGGGCCAGACAACTATGAACACTGAAGCTTTCTTT.

The rearrangement uses TRBV19 and TRBJ2-7, with 9 bases matching TRBD2. The CDR3 is 16 residues long. Germline CDR1 is LNHDA and CDR2 is SQIVND (reference sequence). Trimming cost V 6 bases and J 1 base; bases outside gene matches: 10. The CDR3 sequence: CASRIAGGTESYEQYF. Here the CDR3 DNA reads TGTGCCAGTAGAATTGCGGGGGGGACTGAGTCCTACGAGCAGTACTTC.

The CDR3 is CASSYREGQETQYF. The CDR3 DNA reads as TGCGCCAGCAGCTATCGGGAGGGGCAAGAGACCCAGTACTTC. The chain has TRBV5-1 and TRBJ2-5, with 8 bases fitting TRBD2. The CDR3 consists of 14 residues. From germline, CDR1 is SGHRS and CDR2 YFSETQ. V shed 3 bases, J shed 2 bases, and the junction held 3 bases outside the gene matches.

The CDR3: CASSVSSGGNEQFF. The DNA for the CDR3 is TGTGCCAGCAGTGTCTCTAGCGGGGGCAATGAGCAGTTCTTC. The chain combines TRBV28 with TRBJ2-1; 10 bases agree with TRBD2. Germline loops: CDR1 MDHEN, CDR2 SYDVKM. This CDR3 spans 14 amino acids. The trim removed 5 bases at V and 6 bases at J, leaving 4 bases unmatched.

The chain is built from TRBV11-2 and TRBJ1-2; maybe TRBD1 (5 bases). V lost 4 bases, J lost 5 bases, and 14 bases lay in between. The CDR3 contains 14 residues. Per the germline V gene, CDR1 is SGHAT and CDR2 is FQNNGV. The CDR3 spells CASSSLQTVYGYTF. CDR3 sequence (DNA): TGTGCCAGCAGCTCTCTACAGACAGTTTATGGCTACACCTTC.

The CDR3 coding sequence is TGCAGCGTTGAACGGGGGTCAGGAGAGACCCAGTACTTC. Protein product: CSVERGSGETQYF. This rearrangement joins TRBV29-1 to TRBJ2-5; a possible D gene is TRBD2 (6 bases). Deletions cut 2 bases from V and 4 bases from J, with 11 bases between. The CDR3 runs to 13 residues. Germline lookup yields CDR1 SQVTM and CDR2 ANQGSEA.

The gene calls are TRBV6-6 and TRBJ1-2; D uncertain. The CDR3 sequence is 14 residues long. The germline gives CDR1 MNHNY, CDR2 SVGAGI (reference sequence). Trimming removed 2 bases from V and 6 bases from J, with 13 bases in between. The CDR3 is CASSYMGTLDGYTF. Written as DNA, the CDR3 is TGTGCCAGCAGTTACATGGGAACCCTTGATGGCTACACCTTC.